The T cell receptor beta chain described here comes from a study of T cells after yellow fever vaccination. For TCR, cDNA came from 5'RACE template switching, which added a universal primer site and UMIs. A single record per CDR3 protein comes from TCRdb applying MiXCR to the 5' RACE reads. This sample carries around 310,000 distinct CDR3 sequences, 7.5% to 9% of them seen once, and the ten largest clones take more than 15%. In this sample, this clonotype turned up many times. Its target is not known. The CDR3 runs 12 residues. V was cut by 7 bases and J by 0 bases, with 4 bases left in between. The germline V gene has CDR1 SEHNR and CDR2 FQNEAQ (reference sequence). The study's findings and limits: On re-exposure, the response was weaker but peaked faster, at day 5 versus 15. In post-booster samples, most primary-vaccination clones reappeared (approximately 96% CD4, around 87% CD8).

The TCR originated in a man between 18 and 35 years old who received the YFV17D yellow fever vaccine. This chain connects TRBV7-9 to TRBJ1-3; D gene ambiguous. Sequenced material: PBMCs, taken on the day of the first yellow fever vaccination. This CDR3 reads CASTHSGNTIYF. In DNA, the CDR3 is TGTGCCAGCACGCACTCTGGAAACACCATATATTTT.